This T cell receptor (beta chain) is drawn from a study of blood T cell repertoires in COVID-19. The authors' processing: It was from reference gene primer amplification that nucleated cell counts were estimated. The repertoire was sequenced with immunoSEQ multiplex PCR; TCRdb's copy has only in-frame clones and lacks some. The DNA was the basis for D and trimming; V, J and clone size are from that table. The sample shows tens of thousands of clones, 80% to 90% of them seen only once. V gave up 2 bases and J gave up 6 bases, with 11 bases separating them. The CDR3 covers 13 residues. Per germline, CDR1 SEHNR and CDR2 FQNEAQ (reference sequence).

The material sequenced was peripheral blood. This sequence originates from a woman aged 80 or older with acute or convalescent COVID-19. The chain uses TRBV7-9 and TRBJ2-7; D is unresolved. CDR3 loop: CASSLMRRGEQYF. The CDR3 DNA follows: TGTGCCAGCAGCTTAATGCGCCGAGGCGAGCAGTACTTC.